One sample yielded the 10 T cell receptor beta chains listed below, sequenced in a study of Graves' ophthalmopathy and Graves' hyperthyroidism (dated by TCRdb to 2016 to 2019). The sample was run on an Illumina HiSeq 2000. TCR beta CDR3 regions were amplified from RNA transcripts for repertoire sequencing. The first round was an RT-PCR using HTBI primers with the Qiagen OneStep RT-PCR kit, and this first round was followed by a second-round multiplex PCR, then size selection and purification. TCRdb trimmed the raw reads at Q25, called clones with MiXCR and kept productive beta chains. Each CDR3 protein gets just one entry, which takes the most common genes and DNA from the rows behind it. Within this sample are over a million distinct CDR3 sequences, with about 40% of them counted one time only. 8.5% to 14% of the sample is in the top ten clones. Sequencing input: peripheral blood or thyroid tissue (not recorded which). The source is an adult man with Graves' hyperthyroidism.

The CDR3 DNA follows: TGTGCCAGCAGCCGACCAGACGGACAGACCCAGTACTTC. It encodes CASSRPDGQTQYF. The genes are TRBV7-2 and TRBJ2-5; D not certain. Per the germline V gene, CDR1 is SGHTA and CDR2 is FQGNSA. Trimming took off 5 bases at V and 6 bases at J, with 13 bases between the two ends. This CDR3 is 13 amino acids long.

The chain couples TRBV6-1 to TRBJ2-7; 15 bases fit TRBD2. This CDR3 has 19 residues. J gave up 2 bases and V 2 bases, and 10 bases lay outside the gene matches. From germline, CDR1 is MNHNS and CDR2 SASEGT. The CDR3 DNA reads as TGTGCCAGCAGTGAACGGGGGACTAGCGGGAGGACCAACCCCTACGAGCAGTACTTC. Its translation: CASSERGTSGRTNPYEQYF.

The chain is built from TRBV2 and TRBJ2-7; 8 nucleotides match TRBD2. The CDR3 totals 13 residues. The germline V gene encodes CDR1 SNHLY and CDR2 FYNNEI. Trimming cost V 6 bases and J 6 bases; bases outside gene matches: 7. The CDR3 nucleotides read TGTGCCAGCAGAGCGGGAGCCCTCATCGAGCAGTACTTC. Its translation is CASRAGALIEQYF.

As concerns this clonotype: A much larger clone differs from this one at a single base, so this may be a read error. CDR3 sequence: CVSSEYTRGETQYF. CDR3 bases: TGTGTCAGCAGTGAATACACACGGGGGGAGACCCAGTACTTC. The chain is built from TRBV25-1 and TRBJ2-5; D perhaps matches TRBD2 (6 bases). CDR3 length: 14 amino acids. Germline V gene lookup returns CDR1 MGHDK and CDR2 SYGVNS.

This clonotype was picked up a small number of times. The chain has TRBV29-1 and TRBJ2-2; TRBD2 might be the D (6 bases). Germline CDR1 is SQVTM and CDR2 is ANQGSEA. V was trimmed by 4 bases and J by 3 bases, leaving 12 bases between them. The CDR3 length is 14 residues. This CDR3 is CSVAWAGYTGELFF. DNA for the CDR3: TGCAGCGTTGCGTGGGCGGGATACACCGGGGAGCTGTTTTTT.

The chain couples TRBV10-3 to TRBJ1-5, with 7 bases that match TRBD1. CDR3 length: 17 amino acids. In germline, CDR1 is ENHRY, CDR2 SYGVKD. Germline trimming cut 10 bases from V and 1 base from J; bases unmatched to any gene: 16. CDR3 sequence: CASREGDYRGSNQPQHF. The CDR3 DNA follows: TGTGCCAGCAGAGAAGGGGATTACAGGGGAAGCAATCAGCCCCAGCATTTT.

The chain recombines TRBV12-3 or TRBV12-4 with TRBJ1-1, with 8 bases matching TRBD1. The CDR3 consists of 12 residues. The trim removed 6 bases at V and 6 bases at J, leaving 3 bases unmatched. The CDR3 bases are TGTGCCAGCAGACAGGGGGGCTCTGAAGCTTTCTTT. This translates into CASRQGGSEAFF.

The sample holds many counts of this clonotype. CDR3: CASDQQSSGANVLTF. Here the CDR3 DNA reads TGTGCCAGTGACCAACAAAGCTCTGGGGCCAACGTCCTGACTTTC. J is TRBJ2-6 and V is TRBV19; no definite D call. V was shortened by 8 bases and J by 0 bases, with 11 bases between the two germline ends. The CDR3 sequence is 15 residues long. CDR1 and CDR2 (germline): LNHDA, SQIVND (reference sequence).

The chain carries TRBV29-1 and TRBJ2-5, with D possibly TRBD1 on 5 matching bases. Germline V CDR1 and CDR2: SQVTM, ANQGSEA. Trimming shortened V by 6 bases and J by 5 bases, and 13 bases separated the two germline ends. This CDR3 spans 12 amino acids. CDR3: CSVDRAKETQYF. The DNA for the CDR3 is TGCAGCGTAGACAGAGCCAAGGAGACCCAGTACTTC.

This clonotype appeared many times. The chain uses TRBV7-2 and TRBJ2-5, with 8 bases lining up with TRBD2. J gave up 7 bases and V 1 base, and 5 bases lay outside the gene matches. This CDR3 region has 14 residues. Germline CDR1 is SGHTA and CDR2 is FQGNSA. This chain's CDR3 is CASSLEASGRTQYF. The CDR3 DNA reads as TGTGCCAGCAGCTTAGAAGCTAGCGGGCGGACCCAGTACTTC.